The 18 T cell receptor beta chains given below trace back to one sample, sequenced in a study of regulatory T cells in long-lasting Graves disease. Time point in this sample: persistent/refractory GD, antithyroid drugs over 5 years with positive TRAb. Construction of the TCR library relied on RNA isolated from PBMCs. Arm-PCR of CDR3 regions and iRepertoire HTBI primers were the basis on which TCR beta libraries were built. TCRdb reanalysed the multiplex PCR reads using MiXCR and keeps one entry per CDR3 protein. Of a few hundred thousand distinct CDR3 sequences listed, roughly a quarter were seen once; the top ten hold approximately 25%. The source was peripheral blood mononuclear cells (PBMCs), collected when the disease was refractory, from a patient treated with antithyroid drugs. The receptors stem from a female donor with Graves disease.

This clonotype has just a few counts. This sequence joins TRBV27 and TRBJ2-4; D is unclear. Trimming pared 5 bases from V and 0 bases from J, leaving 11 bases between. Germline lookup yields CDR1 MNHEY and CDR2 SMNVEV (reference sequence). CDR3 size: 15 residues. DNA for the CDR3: TGTGCCAGCAGTCCCCTCGGTCTAGCCAAAAACATTCAGTACTTC. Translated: CASSPLGLAKNIQYF.

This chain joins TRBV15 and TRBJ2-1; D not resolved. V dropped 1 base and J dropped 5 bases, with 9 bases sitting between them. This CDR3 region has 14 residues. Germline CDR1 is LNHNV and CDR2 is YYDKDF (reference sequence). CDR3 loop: CATSRGNVDNEQFF. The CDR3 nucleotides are TGTGCCACCAGCAGAGGTAACGTGGACAATGAGCAGTTCTTC.

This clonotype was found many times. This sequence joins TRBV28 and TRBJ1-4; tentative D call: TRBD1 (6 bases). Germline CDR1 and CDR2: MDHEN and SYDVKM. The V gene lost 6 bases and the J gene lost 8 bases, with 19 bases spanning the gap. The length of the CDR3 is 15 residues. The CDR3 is CASSAGGGGQEKLFF. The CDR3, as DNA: TGTGCCAGCAGCGCCGGCGGGGGCGGGCAGGAAAAACTGTTTTTT.

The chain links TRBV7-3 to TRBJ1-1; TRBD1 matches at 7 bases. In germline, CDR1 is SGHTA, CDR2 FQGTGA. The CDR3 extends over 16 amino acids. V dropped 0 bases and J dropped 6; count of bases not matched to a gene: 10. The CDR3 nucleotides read TGTGCCAGCAGCTTAACGACAGGGTGGGCGGCTCCTGAAGCTTTCTTT. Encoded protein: CASSLTTGWAAPEAFF.

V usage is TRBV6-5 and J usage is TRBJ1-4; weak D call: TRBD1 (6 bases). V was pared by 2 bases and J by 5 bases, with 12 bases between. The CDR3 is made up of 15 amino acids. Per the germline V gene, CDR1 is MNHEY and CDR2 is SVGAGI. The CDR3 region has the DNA TGTGCCAGCAGTTACGGGATCCAGGGGAATGAAAAACTGTTTTTT. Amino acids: CASSYGIQGNEKLFF.

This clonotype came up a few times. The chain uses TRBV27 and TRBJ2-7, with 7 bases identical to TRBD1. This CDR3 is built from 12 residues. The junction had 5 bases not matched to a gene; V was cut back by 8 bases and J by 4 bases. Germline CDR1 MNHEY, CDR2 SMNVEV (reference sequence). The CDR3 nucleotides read TGTGCCAGCCGGCAGGGGGAATACGAGCAGTACTTC. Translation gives CASRQGEYEQYF.

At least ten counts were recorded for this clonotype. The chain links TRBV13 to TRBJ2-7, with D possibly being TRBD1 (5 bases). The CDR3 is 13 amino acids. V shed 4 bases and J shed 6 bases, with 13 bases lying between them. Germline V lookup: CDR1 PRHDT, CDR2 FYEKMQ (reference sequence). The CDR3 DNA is TGTGCCAGCAGCTGGGGCAGTTTCCCCGAGCAGTACTTC. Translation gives CASSWGSFPEQYF.

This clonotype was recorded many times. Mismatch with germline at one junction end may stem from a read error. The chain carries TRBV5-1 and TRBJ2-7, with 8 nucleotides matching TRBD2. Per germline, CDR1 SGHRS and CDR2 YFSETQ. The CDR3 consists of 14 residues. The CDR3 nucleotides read TGTGCCAGCAGCCTTAGCGGGGACTCCTACGAGCAGTACTTC. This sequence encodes CASSLSGDSYEQYF.

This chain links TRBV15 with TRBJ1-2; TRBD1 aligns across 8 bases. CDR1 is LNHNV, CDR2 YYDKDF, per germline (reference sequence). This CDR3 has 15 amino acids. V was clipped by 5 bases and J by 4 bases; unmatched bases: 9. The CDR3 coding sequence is TGTGCCACCAGCGGAGGGACAGGTGTTCTCTATGGCTACACCTTC. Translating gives CATSGGTGVLYGYTF.

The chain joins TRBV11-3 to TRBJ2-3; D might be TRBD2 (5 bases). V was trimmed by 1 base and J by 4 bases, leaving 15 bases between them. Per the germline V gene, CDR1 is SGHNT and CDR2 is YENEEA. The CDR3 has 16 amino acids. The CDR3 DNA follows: TGTGCCAGCAGCTTAGGGGGTAGCGAGAGCCCAGATACGCAGTATTTT. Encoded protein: CASSLGGSESPDTQYF.

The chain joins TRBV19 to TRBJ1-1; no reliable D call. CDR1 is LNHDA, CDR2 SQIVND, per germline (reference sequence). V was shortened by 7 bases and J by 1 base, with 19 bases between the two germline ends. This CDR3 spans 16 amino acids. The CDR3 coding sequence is TGTGCCAGTACGATGGGCTGGGGATGGAGGAACACTGAAGCTTTCTTT. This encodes CASTMGWGWRNTEAFF.

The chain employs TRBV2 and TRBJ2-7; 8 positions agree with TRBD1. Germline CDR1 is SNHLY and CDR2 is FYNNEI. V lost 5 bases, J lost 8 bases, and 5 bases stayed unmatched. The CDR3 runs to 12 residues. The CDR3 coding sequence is TGTGCCAGCAGTTTGGACAGGGCTAAGCAGTACTTC. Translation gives CASSLDRAKQYF.

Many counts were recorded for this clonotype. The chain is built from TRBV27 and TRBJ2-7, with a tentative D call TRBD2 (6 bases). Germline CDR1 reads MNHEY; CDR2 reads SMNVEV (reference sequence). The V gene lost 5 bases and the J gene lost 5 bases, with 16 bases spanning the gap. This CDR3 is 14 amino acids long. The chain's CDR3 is CASSIPTRLHEQYF. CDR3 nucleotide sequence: TGTGCCAGCAGTATACCGACTAGACTCCACGAGCAGTACTTC.

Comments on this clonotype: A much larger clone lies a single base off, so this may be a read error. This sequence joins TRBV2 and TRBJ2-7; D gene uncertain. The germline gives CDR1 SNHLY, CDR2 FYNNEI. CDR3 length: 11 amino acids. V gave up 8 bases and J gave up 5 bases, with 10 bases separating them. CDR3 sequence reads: CASGSADEQYF. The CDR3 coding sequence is TGTGCCAGCGGTAGTGCTGACGAGCAGTACTTC.

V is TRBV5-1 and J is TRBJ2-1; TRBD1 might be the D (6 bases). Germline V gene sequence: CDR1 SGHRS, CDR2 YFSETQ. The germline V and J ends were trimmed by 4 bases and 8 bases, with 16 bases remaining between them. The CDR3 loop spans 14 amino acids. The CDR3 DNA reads TGCGCCAGCAGCCATCTTTCTCCAGGGGATGAGCAGTTCTTC. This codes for CASSHLSPGDEQFF.

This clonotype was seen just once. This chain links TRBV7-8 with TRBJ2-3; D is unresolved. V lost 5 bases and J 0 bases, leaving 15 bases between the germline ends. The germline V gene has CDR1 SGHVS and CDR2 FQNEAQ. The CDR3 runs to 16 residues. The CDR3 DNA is TGTGCCAGCAGCCGCGGCGAGCCCTCTAGCACAGATACGCAGTATTTT. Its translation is CASSRGEPSSTDTQYF.

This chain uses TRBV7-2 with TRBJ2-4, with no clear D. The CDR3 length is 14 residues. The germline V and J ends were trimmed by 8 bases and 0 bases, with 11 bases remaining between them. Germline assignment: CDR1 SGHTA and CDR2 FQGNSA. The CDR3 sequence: CASQTKLAKNIQYF. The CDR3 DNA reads TGTGCCAGCCAAACAAAGCTAGCCAAAAACATTCAGTACTTC.

The CDR3 region is CASSERGYDPYEQYF. The CDR3 nucleotides are TGCGCCAGCAGCGAGAGGGGTTACGATCCCTACGAGCAGTACTTC. The chain is built from TRBV5-1 and TRBJ2-7; the D gene could be TRBD1 or TRBD2 (5 bases each). V was cut by 4 bases and J by 2 bases, with 16 bases left in between. The V gene's germline CDR1 is SGHRS and CDR2 YFSETQ. The CDR3 extends over 15 amino acids.